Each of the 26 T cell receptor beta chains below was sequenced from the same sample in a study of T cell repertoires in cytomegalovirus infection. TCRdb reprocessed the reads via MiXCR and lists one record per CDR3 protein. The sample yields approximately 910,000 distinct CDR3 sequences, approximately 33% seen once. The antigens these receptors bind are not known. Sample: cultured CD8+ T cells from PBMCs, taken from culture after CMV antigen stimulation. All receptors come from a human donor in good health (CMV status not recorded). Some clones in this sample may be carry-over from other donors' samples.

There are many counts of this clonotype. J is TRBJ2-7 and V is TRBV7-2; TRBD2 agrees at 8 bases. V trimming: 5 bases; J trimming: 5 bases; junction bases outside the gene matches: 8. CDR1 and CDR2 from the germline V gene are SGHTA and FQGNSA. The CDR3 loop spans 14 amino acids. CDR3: CASSERGGLDEQYV. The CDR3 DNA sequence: TGTGCCAGCAGCGAACGGGGGGGCCTAGACGAGCAGTACGTC.

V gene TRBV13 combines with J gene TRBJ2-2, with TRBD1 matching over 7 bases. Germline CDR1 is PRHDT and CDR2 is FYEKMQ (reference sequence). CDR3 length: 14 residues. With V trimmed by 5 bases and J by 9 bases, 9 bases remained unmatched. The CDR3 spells CASSPTGTLRELFF. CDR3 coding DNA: TGTGCCAGCAGCCCGACAGGGACACTCAGGGAGCTGTTTTTT.

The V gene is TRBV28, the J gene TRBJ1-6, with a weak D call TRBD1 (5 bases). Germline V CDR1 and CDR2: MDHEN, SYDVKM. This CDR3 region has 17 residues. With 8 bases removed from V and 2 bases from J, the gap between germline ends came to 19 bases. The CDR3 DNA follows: TGTGCCAGCGCTCCGAGGGGCGCGGCTCCCTATAATTCACCCCTCCACTTT. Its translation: CASAPRGAAPYNSPLHF.

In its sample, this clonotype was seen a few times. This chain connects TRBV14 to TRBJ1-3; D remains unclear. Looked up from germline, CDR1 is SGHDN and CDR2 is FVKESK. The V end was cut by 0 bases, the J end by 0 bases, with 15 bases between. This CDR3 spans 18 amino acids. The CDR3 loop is CASSQESLVDGSGNTIYF. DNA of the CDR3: TGTGCCAGCAGCCAAGAGTCTCTCGTGGACGGCTCTGGAAACACCATATATTTT.

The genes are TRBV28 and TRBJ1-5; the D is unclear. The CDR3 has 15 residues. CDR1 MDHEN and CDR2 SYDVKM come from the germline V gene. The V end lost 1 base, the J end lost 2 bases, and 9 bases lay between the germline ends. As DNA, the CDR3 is TGTGCCAGCAGTTTATTCCGGATAGGCAATCAGCCCCAGCATTTT. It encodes CASSLFRIGNQPQHF.

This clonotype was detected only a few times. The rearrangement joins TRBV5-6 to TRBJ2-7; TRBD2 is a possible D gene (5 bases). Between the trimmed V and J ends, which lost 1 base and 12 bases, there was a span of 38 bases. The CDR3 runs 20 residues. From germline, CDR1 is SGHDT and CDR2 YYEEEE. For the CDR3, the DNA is TGTGCCAGCAGCTTGTTCCTAGTGAACACCCTTTCCCCGATCACACGGAGGATGTACGTC. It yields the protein CASSLFLVNTLSPITRRMYV.

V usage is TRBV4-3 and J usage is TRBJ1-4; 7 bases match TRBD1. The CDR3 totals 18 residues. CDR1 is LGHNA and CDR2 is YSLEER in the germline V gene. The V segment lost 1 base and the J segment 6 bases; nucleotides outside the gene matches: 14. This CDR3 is CASSQAAGQSRVDEKLFF. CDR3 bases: TGCGCCAGCAGCCAAGCAGCGGGACAGAGTCGGGTGGATGAAAAACTGTTTTTT.

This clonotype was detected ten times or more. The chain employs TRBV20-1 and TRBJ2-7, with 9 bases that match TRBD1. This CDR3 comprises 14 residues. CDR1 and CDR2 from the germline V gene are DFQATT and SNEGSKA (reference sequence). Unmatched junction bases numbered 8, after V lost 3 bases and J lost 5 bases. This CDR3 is CSASRTGVGHEQYF. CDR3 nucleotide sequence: TGCAGTGCTAGCCGGACAGGGGTCGGTCACGAGCAGTACTTC.

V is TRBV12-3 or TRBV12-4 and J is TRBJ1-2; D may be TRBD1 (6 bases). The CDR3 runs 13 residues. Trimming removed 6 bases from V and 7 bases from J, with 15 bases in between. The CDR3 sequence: CASRPGGGPGYTF. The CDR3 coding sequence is TGTGCCAGCAGGCCTGGAGGGGGGCCTGGCTACACCTTC.

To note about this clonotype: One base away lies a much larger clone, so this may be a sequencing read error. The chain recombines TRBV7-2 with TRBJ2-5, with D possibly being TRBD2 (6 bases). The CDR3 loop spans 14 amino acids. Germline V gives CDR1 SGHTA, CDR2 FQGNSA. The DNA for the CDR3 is TGTGCCAGGAGCTTCGGGGGTAGCGCGGAGACCCAGTACTTC. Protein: CARSFGGSAETQYF.

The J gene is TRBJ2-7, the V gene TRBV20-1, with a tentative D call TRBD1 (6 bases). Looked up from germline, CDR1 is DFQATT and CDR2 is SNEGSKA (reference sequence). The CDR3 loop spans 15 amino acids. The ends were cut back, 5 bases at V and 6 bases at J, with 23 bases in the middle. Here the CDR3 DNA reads TGCAGTGCTGAGGGACACAACCTGATTTCCAGCGAGCAGTACGTC. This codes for CSAEGHNLISSEQYV.

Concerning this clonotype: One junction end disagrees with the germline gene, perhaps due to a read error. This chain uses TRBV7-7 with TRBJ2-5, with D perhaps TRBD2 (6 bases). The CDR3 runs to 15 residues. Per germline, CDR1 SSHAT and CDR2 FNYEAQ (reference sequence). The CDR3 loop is CASSLDPGRQETQYF. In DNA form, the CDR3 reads TGTGCTAGCAGCTTAGACCCCGGGAGACAAGAGACCCAGTACTTC.

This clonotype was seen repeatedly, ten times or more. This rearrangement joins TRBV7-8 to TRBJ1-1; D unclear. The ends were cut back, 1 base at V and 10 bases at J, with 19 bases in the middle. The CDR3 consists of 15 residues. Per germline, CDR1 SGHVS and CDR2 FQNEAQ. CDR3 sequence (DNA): TGTGCCAGCAGCTTAGAAAGTTGGCCCGAGGATGGAGCTTTCTTT. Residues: CASSLESWPEDGAFF.

This CDR3 is CASSEARSGLGYTF. DNA for the CDR3: TGTGCCAGCAGTGAAGCGAGGAGCGGTCTCGGCTACACCTTC. The chain has TRBV6-1 and TRBJ1-2; D is uncertain. Germline V gene lookup returns CDR1 MNHNS and CDR2 SASEGT. The CDR3 runs 14 residues. The V and J ends lost 0 bases and 8 bases respectively, with 13 bases between them.

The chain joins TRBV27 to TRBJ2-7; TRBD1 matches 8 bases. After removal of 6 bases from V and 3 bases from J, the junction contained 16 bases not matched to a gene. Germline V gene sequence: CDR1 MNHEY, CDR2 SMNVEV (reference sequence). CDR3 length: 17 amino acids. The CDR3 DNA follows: TGTGCCAGCAGCCCCGGGACAGGTGCCCCGAACTTCTACGAGCAGTACGTC. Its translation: CASSPGTGAPNFYEQYV.

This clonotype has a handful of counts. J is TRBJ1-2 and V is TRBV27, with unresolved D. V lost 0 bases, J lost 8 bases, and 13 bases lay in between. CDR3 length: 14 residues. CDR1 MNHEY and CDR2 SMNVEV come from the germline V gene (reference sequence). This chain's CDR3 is CASSLSNPRGGYTF. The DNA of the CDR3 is TGTGCCAGCAGTTTATCGAACCCTCGGGGAGGCTACACCTTC.

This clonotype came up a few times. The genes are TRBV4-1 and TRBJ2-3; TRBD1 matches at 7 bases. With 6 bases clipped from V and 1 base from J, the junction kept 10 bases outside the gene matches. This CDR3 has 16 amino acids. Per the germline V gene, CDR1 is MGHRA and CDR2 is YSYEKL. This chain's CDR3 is CASSSETGARTDTQYF. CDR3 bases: TGCGCCAGCAGTTCCGAAACAGGGGCCCGCACAGATACGCAGTATTTT.

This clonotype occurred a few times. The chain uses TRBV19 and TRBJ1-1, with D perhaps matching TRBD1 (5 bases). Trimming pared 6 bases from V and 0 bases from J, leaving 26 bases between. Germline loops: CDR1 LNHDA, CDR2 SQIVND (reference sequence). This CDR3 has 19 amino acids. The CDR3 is CASSLSREKSGKMNTEAFF. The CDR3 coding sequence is TGTGCCAGTAGCCTGTCCAGGGAGAAATCGGGAAAAATGAACACTGAAGCTTTCTTT.

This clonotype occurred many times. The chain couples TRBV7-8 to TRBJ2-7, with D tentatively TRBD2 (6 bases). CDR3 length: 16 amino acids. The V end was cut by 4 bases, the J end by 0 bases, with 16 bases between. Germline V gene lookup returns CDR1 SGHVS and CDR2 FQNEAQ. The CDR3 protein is CASSSRLGLSSYEQYF. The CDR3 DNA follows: TGTGCCAGCAGCTCGCGGTTGGGACTTAGCTCCTACGAGCAGTACTTC.

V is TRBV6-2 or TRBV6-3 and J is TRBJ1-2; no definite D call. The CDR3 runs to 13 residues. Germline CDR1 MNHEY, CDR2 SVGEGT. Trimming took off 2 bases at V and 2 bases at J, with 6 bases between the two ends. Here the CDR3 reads CASSYAKNYGYTF. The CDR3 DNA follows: TGTGCCAGCAGTTACGCTAAGAACTATGGCTACACCTTC.

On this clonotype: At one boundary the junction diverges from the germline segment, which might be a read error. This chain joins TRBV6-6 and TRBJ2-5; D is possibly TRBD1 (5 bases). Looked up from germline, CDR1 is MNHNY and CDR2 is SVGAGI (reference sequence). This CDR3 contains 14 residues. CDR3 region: CANSSPDSQETQYF. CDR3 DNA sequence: TGTGCCAACAGTTCCCCAGACAGTCAAGAGACCCAGTACTTC.

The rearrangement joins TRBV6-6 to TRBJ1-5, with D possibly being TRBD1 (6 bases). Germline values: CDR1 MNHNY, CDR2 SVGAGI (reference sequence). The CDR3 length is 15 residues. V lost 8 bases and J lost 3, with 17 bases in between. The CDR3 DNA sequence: TGTGCCAGCGTAACCGAACAGGGAATCAATCAGCCCCAGCATTTT. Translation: CASVTEQGINQPQHF.

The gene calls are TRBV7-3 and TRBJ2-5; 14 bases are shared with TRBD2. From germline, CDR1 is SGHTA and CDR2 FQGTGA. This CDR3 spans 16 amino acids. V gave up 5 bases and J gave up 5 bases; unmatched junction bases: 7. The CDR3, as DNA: TGTGCCAGCAGCGGGGGGACTAGCGGGGGATTTGAGACCCAGTACTTC. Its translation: CASSGGTSGGFETQYF.

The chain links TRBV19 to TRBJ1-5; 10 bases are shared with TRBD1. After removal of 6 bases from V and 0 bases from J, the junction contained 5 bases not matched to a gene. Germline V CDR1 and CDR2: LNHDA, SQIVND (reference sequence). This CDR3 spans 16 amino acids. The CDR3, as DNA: TGTGCCAGTAGGGACAGGGGGAGTTATAGCAATCAGCCCCAGCATTTT. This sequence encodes CASRDRGSYSNQPQHF.

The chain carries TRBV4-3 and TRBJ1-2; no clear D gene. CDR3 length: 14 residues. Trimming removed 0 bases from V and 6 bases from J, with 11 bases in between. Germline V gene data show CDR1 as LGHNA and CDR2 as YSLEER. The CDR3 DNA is TGCGCCAGCAGCCAAGAAGCCCTGAGGGATGGCTACACCTTC. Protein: CASSQEALRDGYTF.

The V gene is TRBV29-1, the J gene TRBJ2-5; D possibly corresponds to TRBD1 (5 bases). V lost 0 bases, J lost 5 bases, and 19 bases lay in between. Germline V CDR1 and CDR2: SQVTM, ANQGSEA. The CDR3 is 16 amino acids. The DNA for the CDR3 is TGCAGCGTTGAAGAGGGGCAGACACTTTTTCGGGAGACCCAGTACTTC. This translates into CSVEEGQTLFRETQYF.